This T cell receptor beta chain was observed in a study of beta chain features in type 1 diabetes. The isolated RNA, all of it, was reverse transcribed, so expressed TCRB transcripts were what got sequenced. Here immunoSEQ multiplex PCR was the method, and the copy in TCRdb shows in-frame clones only, minus some. The sample lists about 320,000 clones, 13% to 15% seen once, with over 5.5% in the top ten. The clonotype was recovered from a man aged 25 to 45 in good health. Material for sequencing was central memory CD4+ T cells from blood.

CDR3 residues: CSVVQVDGYTF. Written as DNA, the CDR3 is TGCAGCGTTGTGCAAGTCGATGGCTACACCTTC. The rearrangement joins TRBV29-1 to TRBJ1-2; D gene ambiguous. Germline loops: CDR1 SQVTM, CDR2 ANQGSEA. The CDR3 sequence is 11 residues long. Trimming removed 4 bases from V and 6 bases from J, with 9 bases in between.